These 26 T cell receptor beta chains were all obtained from the same sample, sequenced in a study of T cell responses to AZD1222 COVID-19 vaccine. Only in-frame clones appear in the TCRdb table, and some are missing; sequencing was by immunoSEQ multiplex PCR. The sample carries 110,000 to 150,000 clones, just over 85% recorded once. Sequenced material: peripheral blood, taken on day 0 of AZD1222 vaccination. The receptors shown here come from an adult in good health.

The chain is built from TRBV6-5 and TRBJ2-3; D call uncertain. The V end lost 5 bases, the J end lost 2 bases, and 5 bases lay between the germline ends. Looked up from germline, CDR1 is MNHEY and CDR2 is SVGAGI. The CDR3 length is 12 residues. This CDR3 reads CASSRTTDTQYF. The CDR3, as DNA: TGTGCCAGCAGTCGCACCACAGATACGCAGTATTTT.

V usage is TRBV7-8 and J usage is TRBJ2-1; D remains ambiguous. The V gene lost 1 base and the J gene lost 9 bases, with 4 bases spanning the gap. From germline, CDR1 is SGHVS and CDR2 FQNEAQ. CDR3 length: 11 residues. DNA for the CDR3: TGTGCCAGCAGCTTAGGGTCTGAGCAGTTCTTC. Translated: CASSLGSEQFF.

The J gene is TRBJ2-1, the V gene TRBV7-8, with 16 positions matching TRBD2. Trimming cost V 6 bases and J 4 bases; bases outside gene matches: 9. The CDR3 sequence is 18 residues long. Germline CDR1 reads SGHVS; CDR2 reads FQNEAQ. The CDR3 bases are TGTGCCAGCAGACAAGGGACTAGCGGGAGGGTAGGGTACAATGAGCAGTTCTTC. Its translation is CASRQGTSGRVGYNEQFF.

The chain carries TRBV3-1 (or the pseudogene TRBV3-2) and TRBJ2-7; possible D gene TRBD1, 5 bases. V was shortened by 0 bases and J by 4 bases, with 13 bases between the two germline ends. The CDR3 totals 15 residues. Germline V gene lookup returns CDR1 LGHDT and CDR2 YNNKEL (reference sequence). The CDR3 bases are TGTGCCAGCAGCCAAGATCAAGGGGCGCAATACGAGCAGTACTTC. The encoded protein is CASSQDQGAQYEQYF.

DNA for the CDR3: TGTGCCAGCAGTTTAAGTAGCTTGGGGGAGCTGTTTTTT. This gives the protein CASSLSSLGELFF. The gene calls are TRBV27 and TRBJ2-2; D ambiguous. With 2 bases removed from V and 8 bases from J, the gap between germline ends came to 9 bases. The germline V gene has CDR1 MNHEY and CDR2 SMNVEV (reference sequence). The CDR3 is 13 residues long.

Here the CDR3 DNA reads TGCGCCAGCAGCTTGGAGTTGATCACAGATACGCAGTATTTT. This sequence encodes CASSLELITDTQYF. The rearrangement links TRBV5-1 to TRBJ2-3; D is uncertain. This CDR3 is 14 amino acids long. Germline-derived CDR1 and CDR2 are SGHRS and YFSETQ. Trimming took 0 bases from V and 2 from J, leaving 7 bases between them.

The rearrangement links TRBV10-3 to TRBJ2-1, with 10 bases lining up with TRBD1. V was clipped by 8 bases and J by 7 bases; unmatched bases: 8. The CDR3 length is 14 residues. The V gene's germline CDR1 is ENHRY and CDR2 SYGVKD. CDR3 nucleotides: TGTGCCATCCGACCTCCGGGACAGGGGAATGAGCAGTTCTTC. Its translation is CAIRPPGQGNEQFF.

This chain uses TRBV5-4 with TRBJ2-6, with D maybe TRBD1 (5 bases). The CDR3 covers 16 residues. Looked up from germline, CDR1 is SGHNT and CDR2 is YYREEE (reference sequence). The ends were cut back, 2 bases at V and 3 bases at J, with 12 bases in the middle. CDR3 residues: CASSFYTRVGANVLTF. The CDR3 DNA is TGTGCCAGCAGCTTTTATACCAGGGTTGGGGCCAACGTCCTGACTTTC.

The CDR3, as DNA: TGCAGCGACCCTAGGACAGTCTATCATCAGCCCCAGCATTTT. This sequence encodes CSDPRTVYHQPQHF. The J gene is TRBJ1-5, the V gene TRBV29-1; TRBD1 is a possible D gene (6 bases). In germline, CDR1 is SQVTM, CDR2 ANQGSEA. V was clipped by 7 bases and J by 5 bases, with 18 bases between them. The CDR3 sequence is 14 residues long.

The rearrangement uses TRBV7-2 and TRBJ2-3, with 12 bases lining up with TRBD2. The CDR3 contains 18 residues. The junction had 10 bases not matched to a gene; V was cut back by 2 bases and J by 4 bases. CDR1 and CDR2 (germline): SGHTA, FQGNSA. The CDR3 protein is CASSLFRTSGNTADTQYF. The CDR3 region has the DNA TGTGCCAGCAGCTTATTCCGGACTAGCGGGAATACGGCAGATACGCAGTATTTT.

The chain is built from TRBV18 and TRBJ1-1, with D perhaps matching TRBD1 (6 bases). Germline V lookup: CDR1 KGHSH, CDR2 LQKENI. Trimming stripped 8 bases from V and 1 base from J, with 14 bases between. The CDR3 extends over 14 amino acids. The CDR3 here is CASKTGTQNTEAFF. The CDR3 coding sequence is TGTGCCAGCAAAACCGGGACACAGAACACTGAAGCTTTCTTT.

V is TRBV7-6 and J is TRBJ1-1, with unresolved D. V was trimmed by 1 base and J by 0 bases, leaving 9 bases between them. There are 15 residues in the CDR3. Germline CDR1 and CDR2: SGHVS and FNYEAQ. CDR3 residues: CASSLGSNMNTEAFF. The CDR3 DNA reads TGTGCCAGCAGCTTAGGATCCAACATGAACACTGAAGCTTTCTTT.

This clone was seen once. A junction boundary mismatches the germline segment, possibly from a read error. V and J are TRBV2 and TRBJ2-7, with unresolved D. The CDR3 totals 12 residues. Germline CDR1 and CDR2: SNHLY and FYNNEI. CDR3: CASSEVRPEQYF. The CDR3 DNA sequence: TGTGCCAGCAGCGAAGTTCGGCCCGAGCAGTACTTC. The variable domain in full, with the rest retrieved from reference TRBV2 and TRBJ2-7, is EPEVTQTPSHQVTQMGQEVILRCVPISNHLYFYWYRQILGQKVEFLVSFYNNEISEKSEIFDDQFSVERPDGSNFTLKIRSTKLEDSAMYFCASSEVRPEQYFGPGTRLTVT.

The chain has TRBV7-9 and TRBJ2-7; the D gene could be TRBD1 or TRBD2 (5 bases each). CDR1 is SEHNR and CDR2 is FQNEAQ in the germline V gene (reference sequence). The length of the CDR3 is 16 residues. V was trimmed by 5 bases and J by 0 bases, leaving 17 bases between them. CDR3 sequence: CASSPSRGDHSYEQYF. The CDR3, as DNA: TGTGCCAGCAGCCCTAGTCGAGGGGACCACTCCTACGAGCAGTACTTC.

V and J are TRBV4-1 and TRBJ2-5; a weak D match, TRBD1 (6 bases). The CDR3 is 12 amino acids. The V gene lost 8 bases and the J gene lost 1 base, with 8 bases spanning the gap. Germline V CDR1 and CDR2: MGHRA, YSYEKL. The CDR3 reads CASSGVQETQYF. CDR3 bases: TGCGCCAGCTCAGGGGTCCAAGAGACCCAGTACTTC.

The genes are TRBV28 and TRBJ1-4; no definite D call. The CDR3 consists of 14 residues. The V end was cut by 4 bases, the J end by 7 bases, with 13 bases between. Germline assignment: CDR1 MDHEN and CDR2 SYDVKM. Here the CDR3 reads CASSSPSSSEKLFF. The CDR3 DNA is TGTGCCAGCAGTTCCCCGTCGTCAAGTGAAAAACTGTTTTTT.

V usage is TRBV25-1 and J usage is TRBJ1-3; 7 nucleotides agree with TRBD1. Germline assignment: CDR1 MGHDK and CDR2 SYGVNS. The CDR3 sequence is 13 residues long. V dropped 6 bases and J dropped 4; count of bases not matched to a gene: 3. The CDR3: CASSTTGGNTIYF. The CDR3 DNA sequence: TGTGCCAGCAGCACGACAGGGGGAAACACCATATATTTT.

This chain uses TRBV19 with TRBJ1-1, with a weak D call TRBD1 (6 bases). Germline CDR1 is LNHDA and CDR2 is SQIVND (reference sequence). V was trimmed by 5 bases and J by 0 bases, leaving 7 bases between them. The CDR3 runs 13 residues. CDR3: CASSQGMNTEAFF. The CDR3, as DNA: TGTGCCAGTAGTCAGGGGATGAACACTGAAGCTTTCTTT.

The chain links TRBV15 to TRBJ2-5; the D gene could be TRBD1 or TRBD2 (5 bases each). V was pared by 0 bases and J by 2 bases, with 10 bases between. This CDR3 spans 15 amino acids. Germline CDR1 is LNHNV and CDR2 is YYDKDF (reference sequence). CDR3 sequence reads: CATSRDRGFQETQYF. As DNA, the CDR3 is TGTGCCACCAGCAGAGATCGGGGCTTTCAAGAGACCCAGTACTTC.

This chain links TRBV7-2 with TRBJ2-5; D is perhaps TRBD2 (5 bases). The CDR3 totals 15 residues. Germline assignment: CDR1 SGHTA and CDR2 FQGNSA. Trimming pared 5 bases from V and 0 bases from J, leaving 13 bases between. CDR3 bases: TGTGCCAGCAGCGGCGGGCTCTTGTACCAAGAGACCCAGTACTTC. Its protein is CASSGGLLYQETQYF.

The chain combines TRBV6-5 with TRBJ1-2; D is uncertain. Germline V gives CDR1 MNHEY, CDR2 SVGAGI. The CDR3 runs to 16 residues. Trimming removed 0 bases at V and 3 bases at J, with 14 bases between. CDR3 residues: CASSYSGQSRDYGYTF. The CDR3 region has the DNA TGTGCCAGCAGTTACTCAGGCCAATCCCGGGACTATGGCTACACCTTC.

This clone was picked up a small number of times. CDR3 region: CASSPPPFSAGELFF. Here the CDR3 DNA reads TGCGCCAGCAGCCCCCCCCCGTTCTCGGCCGGGGAGCTGTTTTTT. The gene calls are TRBV5-1 and TRBJ2-2; D gene unclear. Germline CDR1 and CDR2: SGHRS and YFSETQ. The V gene lost 4 bases and the J gene lost 6 bases, with 16 bases spanning the gap. The CDR3 sequence is 15 residues long.

DNA for the CDR3: TGTGCCAGCAGCGACACAGGGGGTAGTAATTCACCCCTCCACTTT. As protein: CASSDTGGSNSPLHF. This chain connects TRBV5-6 to TRBJ1-6; TRBD1 aligns across 8 bases. This CDR3 contains 15 residues. J gave up 6 bases and V 4 bases, and 6 bases lay outside the gene matches. Per germline, CDR1 SGHDT and CDR2 YYEEEE.

J is TRBJ2-1 and V is TRBV19, with TRBD1 identical over 9 bases. With 6 bases clipped from V and 9 bases from J, the junction kept 9 bases outside the gene matches. CDR1 is LNHDA and CDR2 is SQIVND in the germline V gene (reference sequence). The CDR3 runs 14 residues. The DNA for the CDR3 is TGTGCCAGTAGCTCGACAGGGGGGCGTGGTGAGCAGTTCTTC. As protein: CASSSTGGRGEQFF.

This clone was counted between two and nine times. V and J are TRBV3-1 (or the pseudogene TRBV3-2) and TRBJ2-7; D might be TRBD1 (5 bases). The CDR3 loop spans 14 amino acids. CDR1 and CDR2 (germline): LGHDT, YNNKEL (reference sequence). Trimming left V 1 base short and J 3 bases short, with 10 bases between. CDR3 nucleotide sequence: TGTGCCAGCAGCCAAGTCCCAGGGTTCTACGAGCAGTACTTC. As protein: CASSQVPGFYEQYF.

This sequence joins TRBV27 and TRBJ1-1; 9 bases are a match to TRBD1. Germline values: CDR1 MNHEY, CDR2 SMNVEV (reference sequence). With 8 bases clipped from V and 4 bases from J, the junction kept 11 bases outside the gene matches. The CDR3 covers 15 residues. The CDR3 region is CASARDRVGGTEAFF. Here the CDR3 DNA reads TGTGCCAGCGCCCGGGACAGGGTGGGAGGCACTGAAGCTTTCTTT.